What follows is one T cell receptor (beta chain) and its context. This clone occurred once. This clone's antigen is unknown. No base qualities exist here, and no much larger clone lies one base off it. Library preparation employed the immunoSEQ multiplex PCR assay. The authors' pipeline ran thus. A statistical classification framework was developed to diagnose cytomegalovirus status using the catalog of TCR beta chain sequences. Drawn from immuneACCESS, this table holds only the in-frame rearrangements with V and J called that TCRdb kept. Clones are partly lost; checked studies trace under half to an unresolved V gene and leave the rest unexplained. For V, J and clone size, that table is used; D and trimming come from the DNA. This sample is represented by about 160,000 clones; 89% of them were singletons. In total, the top ten clones hold 4% to 5% of the sample. Separate from the approximately 730-subject first cohort, the validation cohort of 90 to 150 subjects was the group to which the donors belonged.

The data stem from a study of cytomegalovirus exposure and HLA in healthy donors (TCRdb year 2017). In the study overall: According to a later analysis, one platform produced both the 120 validation repertoires and the 666 repertoires of the first cohort. To predict cytomegalovirus infection status, the study brought together high-throughput TCR immunosequencing, statistical association of individual TCRs with disease status, and machine learning. Along with the roughly 610-subject first cohort, a separate validation cohort of over a hundred different subjects was used. The study aimed to test whether cataloging public T cell receptors could reveal signatures of past pathogen exposure.

The CDR3, cysteine through phenylalanine, is 15 amino acids long. Left in the record is the CDR3 DNA by itself, 45 bases read in frame from the first base. Compared with germline, V lacks 2 bases and J lacks 2 bases; bases without a gene match: 6. According to the germline V gene, CDR1 reads SGHRS and CDR2 reads YFSETQ. Broader findings and caveats from the paper: A later analysis lacked HLA typing for the validation cohort, so it scored co-occurrence in that cohort across all 130 or so repertoires. Three of the identified cytomegalovirus-associated TCR beta chains were confirmed in vitro to be specific for cytomegalovirus antigens. In both the original and validation cohorts, the classifier was reported to diagnose cytomegalovirus status with high specificity and sensitivity. According to the authors, the approach could potentially be generalized to other disease states and immunological phenotypes. While some public TCRs were present in many individuals, most TCR sequences turned up only very rarely across donors. A later analysis found that TCRs clustered in the first cohort also tended to co-occur in the roughly 110 validation repertoires, with 90% to 95% of cluster scores above 0. In the study, approximately 150 TCR beta chains were listed as associated with cytomegalovirus.

The sequence joins TRBV5-1 to TRBJ2-5, and 7 junctional nucleotides match TRBD1. This TCR derives from a man in his late teens or twenties in good health and CMV-seropositive. The specimen sequenced was PBMCs. The CDR3 loop reads CASSFRQGKQETQYF. The DNA reads TGCGCCAGCAGCTTCCGACAGGGCAAGCAAGAGACCCAGTACTTC. With the portions outside the CDR3 filled from the reference TRBV5-1 and TRBJ2-5 genes, the complete variable region becomes KAGVTQTPRYLIKTRGQQVTLSCSPISGHRSVSWYQQTPGQGLQFLFEYFSETQRNKGNFPGRFSGRQFSNSRSEMNVSTLELGDSALYLCASSFRQGKQETQYFGPGTRLLVL.